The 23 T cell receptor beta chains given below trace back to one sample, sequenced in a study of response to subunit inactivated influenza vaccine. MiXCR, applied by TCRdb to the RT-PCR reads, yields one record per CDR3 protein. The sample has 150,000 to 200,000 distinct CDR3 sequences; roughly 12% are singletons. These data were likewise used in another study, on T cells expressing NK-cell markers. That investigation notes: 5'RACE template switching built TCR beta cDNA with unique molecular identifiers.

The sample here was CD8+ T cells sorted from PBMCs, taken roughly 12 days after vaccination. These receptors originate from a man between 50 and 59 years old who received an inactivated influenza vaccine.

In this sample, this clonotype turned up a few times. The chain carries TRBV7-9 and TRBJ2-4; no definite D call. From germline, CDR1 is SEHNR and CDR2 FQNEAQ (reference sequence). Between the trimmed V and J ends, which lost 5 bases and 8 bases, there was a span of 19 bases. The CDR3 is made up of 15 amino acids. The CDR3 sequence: CASSARTRRDYIQYF. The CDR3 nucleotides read TGTGCCAGCAGCGCCCGGACGAGGAGAGATTACATTCAGTACTTC.

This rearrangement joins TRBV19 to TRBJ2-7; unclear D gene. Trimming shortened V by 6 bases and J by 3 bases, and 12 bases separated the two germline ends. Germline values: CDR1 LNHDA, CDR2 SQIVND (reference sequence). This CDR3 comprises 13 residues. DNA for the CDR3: TGTGCCAGTAGCCCGCGGCCCAACTACGAGCAGTACTTC. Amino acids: CASSPRPNYEQYF.

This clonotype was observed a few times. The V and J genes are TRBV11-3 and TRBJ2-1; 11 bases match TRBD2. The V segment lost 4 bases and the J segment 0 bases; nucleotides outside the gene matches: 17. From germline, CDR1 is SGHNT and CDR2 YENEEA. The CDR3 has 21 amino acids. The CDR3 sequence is CASSSLPGLADLFSSYNEQFF. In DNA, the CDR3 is TGTGCCAGCAGCTCCTTACCGGGACTAGCGGACCTATTTTCCTCCTACAATGAGCAGTTCTTC.

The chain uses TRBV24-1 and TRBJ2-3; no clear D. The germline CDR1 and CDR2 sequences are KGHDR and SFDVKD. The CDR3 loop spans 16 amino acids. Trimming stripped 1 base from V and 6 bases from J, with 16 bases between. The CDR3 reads CATSDFPRTGWDTQYF. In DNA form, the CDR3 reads TGTGCCACCAGTGATTTTCCCCGGACGGGTTGGGATACGCAGTATTTT.

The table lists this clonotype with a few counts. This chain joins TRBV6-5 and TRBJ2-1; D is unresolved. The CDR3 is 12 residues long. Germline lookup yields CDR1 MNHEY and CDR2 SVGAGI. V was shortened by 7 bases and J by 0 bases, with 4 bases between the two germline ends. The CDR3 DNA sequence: TGTGCCAGCAACGTCTCCTACAATGAGCAGTTCTTC. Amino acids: CASNVSYNEQFF.

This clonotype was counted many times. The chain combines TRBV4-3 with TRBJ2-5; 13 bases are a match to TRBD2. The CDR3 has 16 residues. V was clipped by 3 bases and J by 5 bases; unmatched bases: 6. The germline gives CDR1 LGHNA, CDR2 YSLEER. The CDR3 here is CASSQDPGLAGETQYF. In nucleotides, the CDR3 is TGCGCCAGCAGCCAGGATCCGGGACTAGCGGGGGAGACCCAGTACTTC.

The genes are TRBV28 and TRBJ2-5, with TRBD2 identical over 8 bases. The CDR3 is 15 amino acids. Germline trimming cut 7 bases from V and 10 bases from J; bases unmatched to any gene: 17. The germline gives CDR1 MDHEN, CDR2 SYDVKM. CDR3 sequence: CASKAELADIEDQYF. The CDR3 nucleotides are TGTGCCAGCAAGGCAGAACTAGCGGACATAGAAGACCAGTACTTC.

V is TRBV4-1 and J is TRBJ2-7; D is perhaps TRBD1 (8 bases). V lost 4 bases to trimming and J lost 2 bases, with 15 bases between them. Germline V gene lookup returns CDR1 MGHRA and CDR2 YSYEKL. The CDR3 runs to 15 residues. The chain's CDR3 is CASSPQQGGTYEQYF. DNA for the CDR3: TGCGCCAGCAGCCCACAACAGGGGGGGACCTACGAGCAGTACTTC.

The CDR3 spells CASRKQGKTDTQYF. As DNA, the CDR3 is TGTGCCAGCAGAAAACAGGGAAAAACAGATACGCAGTATTTT. This sequence joins TRBV21-1 and TRBJ2-3; the table gives TRBD1 as D, unverified against the DNA. TRBV21-1 is a recognized pseudogene. The CDR3 consists of 14 residues.

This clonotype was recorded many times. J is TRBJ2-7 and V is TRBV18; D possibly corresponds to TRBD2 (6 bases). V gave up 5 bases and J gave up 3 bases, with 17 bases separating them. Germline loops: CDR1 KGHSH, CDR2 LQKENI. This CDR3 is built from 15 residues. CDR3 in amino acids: CASSGGDRPYYEQYF. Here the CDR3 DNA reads TGTGCCAGCTCAGGAGGGGACCGTCCTTACTACGAGCAGTACTTC. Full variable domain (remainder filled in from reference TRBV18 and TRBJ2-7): NAGVMQNPRHLVRRRGQEARLRCSPMKGHSHVYWYRQLPEEGLKFMVYLQKENIIDESGMPKERFSAEFPKEGPSILRIQQVVRGDSAAYFCASSGGDRPYYEQYFGPGTRLTVT.

The CDR3 sequence: CASSYRELYGYTF. DNA for the CDR3: TGTGCCAGCAGTTACAGGGAGTTATATGGCTACACCTTC. This chain links TRBV6-6 with TRBJ1-2; unclear D gene. The CDR3 has 13 amino acids. CDR1 is MNHNY and CDR2 is SVGAGI in the germline V gene (reference sequence). V lost 2 bases to trimming and J lost 5 bases, with 9 bases between them.

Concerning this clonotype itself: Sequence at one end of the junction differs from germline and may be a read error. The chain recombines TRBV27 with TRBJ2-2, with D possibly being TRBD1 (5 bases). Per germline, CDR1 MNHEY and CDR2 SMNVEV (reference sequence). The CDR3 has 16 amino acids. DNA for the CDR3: TGTGCCACCAGTAACCCAGGGTCCACGAACACCGGGGAGCTGTTTTTT. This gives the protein CATSNPGSTNTGELFF.

CDR3 sequence (DNA): TGTGCCAGCAAACATCTAGCGGGGGGGACGGAGACCCAGTACTTC. Translation: CASKHLAGGTETQYF. The chain carries TRBV6-1 and TRBJ2-5, with 12 bases fitting TRBD2. Germline CDR1 is MNHNS and CDR2 is SASEGT. Trimming cost V 7 bases and J 5 bases; bases outside gene matches: 8. The CDR3 contains 15 residues.

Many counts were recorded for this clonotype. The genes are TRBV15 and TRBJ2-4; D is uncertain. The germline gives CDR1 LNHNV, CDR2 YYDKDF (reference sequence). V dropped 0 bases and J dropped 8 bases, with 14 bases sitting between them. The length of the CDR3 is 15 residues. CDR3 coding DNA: TGTGCCACCAGCAGAGATCGCACTGGCGATGACATTCAGTACTTC. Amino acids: CATSRDRTGDDIQYF.

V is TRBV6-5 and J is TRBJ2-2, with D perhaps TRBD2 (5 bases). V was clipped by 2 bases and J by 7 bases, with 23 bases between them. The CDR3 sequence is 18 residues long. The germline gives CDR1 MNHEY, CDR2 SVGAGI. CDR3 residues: CASSYTRLTIYWVGELFF. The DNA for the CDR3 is TGTGCCAGCAGTTACACTAGACTCACCATATACTGGGTCGGGGAGCTGTTTTTT.

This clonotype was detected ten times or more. CDR3 in amino acids: CASSYWDGLVDGYTF. The CDR3 nucleotides read TGTGCCAGCAGCTATTGGGACGGACTTGTTGACGGCTACACCTTC. This chain links TRBV9 with TRBJ1-2; a possible D gene is TRBD1 (5 bases). Trimming took 4 bases from V and 8 from J, leaving 21 bases between them. Germline lookup yields CDR1 SGDLS and CDR2 YYNGEE. CDR3 length equals 15 residues.

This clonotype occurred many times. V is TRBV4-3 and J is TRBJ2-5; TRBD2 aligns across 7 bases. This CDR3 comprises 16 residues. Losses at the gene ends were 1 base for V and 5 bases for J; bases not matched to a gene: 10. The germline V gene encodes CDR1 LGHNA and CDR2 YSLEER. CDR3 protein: CASSQGYGGGRETQYF. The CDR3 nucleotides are TGCGCCAGCAGCCAAGGGTACGGCGGGGGTCGGGAGACCCAGTACTTC.

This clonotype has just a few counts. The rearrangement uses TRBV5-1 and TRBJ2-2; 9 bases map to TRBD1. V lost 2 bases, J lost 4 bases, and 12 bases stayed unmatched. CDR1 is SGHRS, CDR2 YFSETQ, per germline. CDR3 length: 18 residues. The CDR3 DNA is TGCGCCAGCAGCTTCCTCACAACCGACAGGGGGATCACCGGGGAGCTGTTTTTT. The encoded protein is CASSFLTTDRGITGELFF. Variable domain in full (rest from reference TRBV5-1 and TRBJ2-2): KAGVTQTPRYLIKTRGQQVTLSCSPISGHRSVSWYQQTPGQGLQFLFEYFSETQRNKGNFPGRFSGRQFSNSRSEMNVSTLELGDSALYLCASSFLTTDRGITGELFFGEGSRLTVL.

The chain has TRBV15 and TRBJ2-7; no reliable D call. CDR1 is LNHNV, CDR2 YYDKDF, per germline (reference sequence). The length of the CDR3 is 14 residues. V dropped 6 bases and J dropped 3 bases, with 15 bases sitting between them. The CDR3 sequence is CATSLRRNYYEQYF. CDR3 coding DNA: TGTGCCACCAGTTTAAGACGGAACTACTACGAGCAGTACTTC. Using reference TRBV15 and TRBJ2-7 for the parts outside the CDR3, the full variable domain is DAMVIQNPRYQVTQFGKPVTLSCSQTLNHNVMYWYQQKSSQAPKLLFHYYDKDFNNEADTPDNFQSRRPNTSFCFLDIRSPGLGDTAMYLCATSLRRNYYEQYFGPGTRLTVT.

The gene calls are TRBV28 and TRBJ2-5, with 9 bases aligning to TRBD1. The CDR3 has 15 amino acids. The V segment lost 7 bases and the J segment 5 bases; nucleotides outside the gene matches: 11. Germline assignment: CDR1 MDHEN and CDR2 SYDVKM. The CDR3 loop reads CASTHRDRGSETQYF. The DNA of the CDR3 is TGTGCCAGCACCCACCGCGACAGGGGGTCGGAGACCCAGTACTTC.

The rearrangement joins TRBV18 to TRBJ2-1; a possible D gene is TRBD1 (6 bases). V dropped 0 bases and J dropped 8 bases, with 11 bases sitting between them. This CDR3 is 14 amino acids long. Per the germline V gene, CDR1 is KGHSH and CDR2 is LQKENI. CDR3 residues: CASSPPQGSDEQFF. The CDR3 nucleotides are TGTGCCAGCTCACCACCACAGGGTTCGGATGAGCAGTTCTTC.

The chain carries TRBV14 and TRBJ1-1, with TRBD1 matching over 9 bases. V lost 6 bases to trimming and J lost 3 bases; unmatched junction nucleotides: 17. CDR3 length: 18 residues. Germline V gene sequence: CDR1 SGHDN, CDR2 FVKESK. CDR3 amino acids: CASSLTGGVLDTDTEAFF. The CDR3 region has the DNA TGTGCCAGCAGTCTAACAGGGGGCGTGCTCGATACGGACACTGAAGCTTTCTTT.

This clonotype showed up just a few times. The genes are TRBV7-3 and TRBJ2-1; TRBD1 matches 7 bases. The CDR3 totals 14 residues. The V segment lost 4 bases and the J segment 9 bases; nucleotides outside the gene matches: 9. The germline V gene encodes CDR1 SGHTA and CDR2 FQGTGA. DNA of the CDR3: TGTGCCAGCAGCTCACAACAGGGGTCTACTGAGCAGTTCTTC. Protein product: CASSSQQGSTEQFF.